This record covers a single TCR beta chain. The germline CDR1 and CDR2 sequences are SGHNT and YYREEE (reference sequence). CDR3 size: 18 residues. Trimming stripped 0 bases from V and 4 bases from J, with 22 bases between. This record comes from a study of shared clonotypes between healthy human individuals. The data were produced by immunoSEQ multiplex PCR, yet TCRdb's version contains in-frame clones alone and is incomplete. The sample includes some 2,400,000 clones, roughly 95% of them seen just once. Sequencing was done on a sample of naive CD4+ T cells sorted from blood. The subset here: CD45RA+ positively selected. The TCR sequence derives from a man aged 18 to 35 in good health. This rearrangement joins TRBV5-4 to TRBJ2-5, with TRBD2 as a possible D gene (6 bases). The CDR3 is CASSLANRVGRMGETQYF. The CDR3 nucleotides read TGTGCCAGCAGCTTGGCCAATCGGGTCGGGAGAATGGGAGAGACCCAGTACTTC.